This note documents a single T cell receptor beta chain sequence. The antigen is undetermined. The sample originates from a study of graft-versus-host responses after intestinal transplantation. Study details: All of the recipients had induction that used anti-thymocyte globulin, then tacrolimus and steroids for approximately 3 years.

V lost 2 bases and J lost 8; bases outside the gene matches: 4. CDR1 is MGHRA, CDR2 YSYEKL, per germline. The CDR3 is made up of 15 amino acids. The data were produced by immunoSEQ multiplex PCR, yet TCRdb's version contains in-frame clones alone and is incomplete. The data hold over 85,000 clones, with over 80% observed a single time. This receptor was obtained from a human donor who received an intestinal transplant. Sequenced here: unstimulated CD8+ T cells sorted from spleen or lymph node cells, sampled before intestinal transplant. V is TRBV4-1 and J is TRBJ1-6; 9 bases align to TRBD1. CDR3 residues: CASSQNRDRDSPLHF. The DNA of the CDR3 is TGCGCCAGCAGCCAAAACCGGGACAGGGATTCACCCCTCCACTTT.